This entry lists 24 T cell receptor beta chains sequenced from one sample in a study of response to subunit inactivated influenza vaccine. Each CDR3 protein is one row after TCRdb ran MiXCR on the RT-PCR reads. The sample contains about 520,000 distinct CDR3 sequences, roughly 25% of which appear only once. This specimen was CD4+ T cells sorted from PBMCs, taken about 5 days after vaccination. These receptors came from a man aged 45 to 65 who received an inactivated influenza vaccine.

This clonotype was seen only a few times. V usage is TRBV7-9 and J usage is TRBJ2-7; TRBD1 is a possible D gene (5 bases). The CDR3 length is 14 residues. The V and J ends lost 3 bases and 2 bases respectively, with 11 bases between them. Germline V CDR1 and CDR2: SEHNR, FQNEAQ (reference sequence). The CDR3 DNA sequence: TGTGCCAGCAGCTTGGTATCAGGGCCCTACGAGCAGTACTTC. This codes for CASSLVSGPYEQYF.

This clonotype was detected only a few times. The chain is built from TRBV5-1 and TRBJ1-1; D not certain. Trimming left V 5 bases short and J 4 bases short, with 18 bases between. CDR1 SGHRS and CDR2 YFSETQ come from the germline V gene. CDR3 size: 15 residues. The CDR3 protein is CASSSVGYLGTEAFF. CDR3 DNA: TGCGCCAGCAGTTCCGTAGGATATTTAGGCACTGAAGCTTTCTTT.

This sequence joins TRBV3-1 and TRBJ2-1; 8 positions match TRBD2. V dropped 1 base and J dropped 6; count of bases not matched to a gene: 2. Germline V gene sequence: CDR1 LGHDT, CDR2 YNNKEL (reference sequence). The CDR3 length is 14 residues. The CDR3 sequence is CASSQAAGGNEQFF. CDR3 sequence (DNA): TGTGCCAGCAGCCAAGCGGCGGGAGGCAATGAGCAGTTCTTC.

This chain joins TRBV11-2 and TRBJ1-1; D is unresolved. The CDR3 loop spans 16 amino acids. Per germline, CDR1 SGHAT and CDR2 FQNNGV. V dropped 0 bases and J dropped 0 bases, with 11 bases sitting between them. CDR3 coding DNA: TGTGCCAGCAGCTTAGATCTCGGCACTATGAACACTGAAGCTTTCTTT. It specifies CASSLDLGTMNTEAFF.

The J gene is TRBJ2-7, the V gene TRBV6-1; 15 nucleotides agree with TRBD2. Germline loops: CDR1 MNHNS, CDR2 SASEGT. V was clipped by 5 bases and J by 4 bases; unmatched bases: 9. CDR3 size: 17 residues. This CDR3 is CASSPRPGLAGGYEQYF. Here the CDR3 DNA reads TGTGCCAGCAGTCCTCGCCCGGGACTAGCGGGAGGTTACGAGCAGTACTTC.

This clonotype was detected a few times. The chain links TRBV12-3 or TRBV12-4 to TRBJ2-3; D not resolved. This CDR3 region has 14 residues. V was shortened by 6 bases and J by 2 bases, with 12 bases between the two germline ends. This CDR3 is CASRVTYTTDTQYF. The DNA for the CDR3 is TGTGCCAGCAGGGTGACTTATACCACAGATACGCAGTATTTT.

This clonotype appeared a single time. The CDR3 reads CASSYDITGLMNTEAFF. In nucleotides, the CDR3 is TGTGCCAGCAGTTACGATATCACAGGGCTCATGAACACTGAAGCTTTCTTT. J is TRBJ1-1 and V is TRBV6-2 or TRBV6-3; possible D gene TRBD1, 6 bases. CDR3 length: 17 residues. V shed 2 bases and J shed 0 bases, with 16 bases lying between them. CDR1 MNHEY and CDR2 SVGEGT come from the germline V gene.

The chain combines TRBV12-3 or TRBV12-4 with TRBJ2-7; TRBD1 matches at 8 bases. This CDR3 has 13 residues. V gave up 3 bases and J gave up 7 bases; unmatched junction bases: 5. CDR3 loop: CASSLDRAREQYF. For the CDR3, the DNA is TGTGCCAGCAGTTTGGACAGGGCGAGGGAGCAGTACTTC.

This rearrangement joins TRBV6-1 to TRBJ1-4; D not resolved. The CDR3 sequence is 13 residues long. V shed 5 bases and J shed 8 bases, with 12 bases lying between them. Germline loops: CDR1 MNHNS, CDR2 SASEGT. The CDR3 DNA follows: TGTGCCAGCAGTAGGACCTTGAAGGAAAAACTGTTTTTT. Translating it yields CASSRTLKEKLFF.

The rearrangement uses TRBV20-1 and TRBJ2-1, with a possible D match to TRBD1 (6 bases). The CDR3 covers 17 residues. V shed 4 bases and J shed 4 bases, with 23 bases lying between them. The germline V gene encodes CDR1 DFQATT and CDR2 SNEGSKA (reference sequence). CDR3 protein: CSATHRWGRLPYNEQFF. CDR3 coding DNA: TGCAGTGCTACCCATCGGTGGGGGCGGCTCCCTTACAATGAGCAGTTCTTC.

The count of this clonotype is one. The CDR3 reads CATSPTGDLSYEQYF. The CDR3 region has the DNA TGTGCCACCAGTCCGACCGGGGACCTCTCCTACGAGCAGTACTTC. The chain recombines TRBV3-1 with TRBJ2-7; the D call may be TRBD1 or TRBD2 (5 bases each). V lost 10 bases, J lost 0 bases, and 19 bases lay in between. Germline V gene lookup returns CDR1 LGHDT and CDR2 YNNKEL (reference sequence). This CDR3 is 15 amino acids long.

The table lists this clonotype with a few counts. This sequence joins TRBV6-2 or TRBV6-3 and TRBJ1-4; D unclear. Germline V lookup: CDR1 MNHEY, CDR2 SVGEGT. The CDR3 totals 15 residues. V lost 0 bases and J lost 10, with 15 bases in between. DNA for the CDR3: TGTGCCAGCAGTTACTCGAGTACTCCGACGGGAAAACTGTTTTTT. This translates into CASSYSSTPTGKLFF.

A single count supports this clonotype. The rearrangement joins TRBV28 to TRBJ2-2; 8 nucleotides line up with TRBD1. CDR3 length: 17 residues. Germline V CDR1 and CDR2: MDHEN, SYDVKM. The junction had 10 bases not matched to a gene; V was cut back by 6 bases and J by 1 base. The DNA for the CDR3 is TGTGCCAGCAGGGCCCCAACGGGACAGGAGAACACCGGGGAGCTGTTTTTT. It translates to CASRAPTGQENTGELFF.

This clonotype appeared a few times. In nucleotides, the CDR3 is TGCGCCAGCAGCTTGGTTACAGCGGGCGAGACCCAGTACTTC. Protein: CASSLVTAGETQYF. The rearrangement uses TRBV5-1 and TRBJ2-5; a weak D match, TRBD2 (6 bases). The CDR3 totals 14 residues. Germline V lookup: CDR1 SGHRS, CDR2 YFSETQ. Trimming removed 0 bases at V and 5 bases at J, with 11 bases between.

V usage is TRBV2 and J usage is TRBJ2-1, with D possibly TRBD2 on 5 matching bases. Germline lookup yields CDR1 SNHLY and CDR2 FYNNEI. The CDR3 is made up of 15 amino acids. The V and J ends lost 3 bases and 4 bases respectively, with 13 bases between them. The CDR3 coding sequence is TGTGCCAGCAGTGAGAGAGGGATCAATTACAATGAGCAGTTCTTC. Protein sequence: CASSERGINYNEQFF. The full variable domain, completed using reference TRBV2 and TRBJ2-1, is EPEVTQTPSHQVTQMGQEVILRCVPISNHLYFYWYRQILGQKVEFLVSFYNNEISEKSEIFDDQFSVERPDGSNFTLKIRSTKLEDSAMYFCASSERGINYNEQFFGPGTRLTVL.

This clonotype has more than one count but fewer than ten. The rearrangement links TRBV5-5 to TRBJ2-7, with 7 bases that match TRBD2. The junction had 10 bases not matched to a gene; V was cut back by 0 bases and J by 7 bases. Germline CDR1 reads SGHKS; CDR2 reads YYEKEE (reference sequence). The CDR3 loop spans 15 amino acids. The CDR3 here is CASSLAGGLLKEQYF. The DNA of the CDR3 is TGTGCCAGCAGCTTGGCGGGAGGACTACTTAAGGAGCAGTACTTC. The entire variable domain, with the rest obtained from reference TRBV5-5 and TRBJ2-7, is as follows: DAGVTQSPTHLIKTRGQQVTLRCSPISGHKSVSWYQQVLGQGPQFIFQYYEKEERGRGNFPDRFSARQFPNYSSELNVNALLLGDSALYLCASSLAGGLLKEQYFGPGTRLTVT.

This CDR3 reads CASRDSTTGELFF. The CDR3, as DNA: TGCGCCAGCAGGGACAGCACCACCGGGGAGCTGTTTTTT. V is TRBV5-1 and J is TRBJ2-2; D is possibly TRBD1 (6 bases). CDR1 is SGHRS, CDR2 YFSETQ, per germline. V was shortened by 5 bases and J by 4 bases, with 9 bases between the two germline ends. This CDR3 is 13 amino acids long.

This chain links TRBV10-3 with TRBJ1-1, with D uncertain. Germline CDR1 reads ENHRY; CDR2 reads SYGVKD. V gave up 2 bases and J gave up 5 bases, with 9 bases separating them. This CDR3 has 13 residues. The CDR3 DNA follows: TGTGCCATCAGTGAGGCGTTTAGGACTGAAGCTTTCTTT. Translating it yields CAISEAFRTEAFF.

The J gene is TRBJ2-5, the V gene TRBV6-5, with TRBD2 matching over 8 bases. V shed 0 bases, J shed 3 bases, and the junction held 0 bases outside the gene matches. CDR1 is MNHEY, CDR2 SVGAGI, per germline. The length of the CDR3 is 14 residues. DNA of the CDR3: TGTGCCAGCAGTTACTCGACTAGCGAAGAGACCCAGTACTTC. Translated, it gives CASSYSTSEETQYF.

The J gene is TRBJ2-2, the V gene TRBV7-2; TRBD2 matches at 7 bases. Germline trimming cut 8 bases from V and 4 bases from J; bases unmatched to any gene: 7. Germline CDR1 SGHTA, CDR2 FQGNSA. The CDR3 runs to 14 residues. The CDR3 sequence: CASGSSGATGELFF. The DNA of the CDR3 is TGTGCCAGCGGATCGAGCGGGGCCACCGGGGAGCTGTTTTTT.

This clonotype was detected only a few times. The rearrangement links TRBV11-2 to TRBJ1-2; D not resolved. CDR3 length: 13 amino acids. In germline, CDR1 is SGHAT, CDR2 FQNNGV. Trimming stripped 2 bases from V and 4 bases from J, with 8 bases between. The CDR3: CASSLRRTYGYTF. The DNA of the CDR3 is TGTGCCAGCAGCTTAAGACGGACCTATGGCTACACCTTC.

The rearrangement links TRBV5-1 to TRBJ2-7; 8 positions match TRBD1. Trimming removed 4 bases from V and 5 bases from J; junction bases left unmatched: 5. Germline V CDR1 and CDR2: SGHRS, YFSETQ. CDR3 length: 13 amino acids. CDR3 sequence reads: CASSARTGNEQYF. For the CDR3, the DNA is TGCGCCAGCAGCGCCCGGACAGGGAACGAGCAGTACTTC.

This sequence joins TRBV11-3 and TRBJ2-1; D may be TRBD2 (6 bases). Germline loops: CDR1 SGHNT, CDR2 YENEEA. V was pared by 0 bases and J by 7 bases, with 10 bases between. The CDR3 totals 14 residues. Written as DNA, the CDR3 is TGTGCCAGCAGCTTAGATGGGGGGAGGAATGAGCAGTTCTTC. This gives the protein CASSLDGGRNEQFF.

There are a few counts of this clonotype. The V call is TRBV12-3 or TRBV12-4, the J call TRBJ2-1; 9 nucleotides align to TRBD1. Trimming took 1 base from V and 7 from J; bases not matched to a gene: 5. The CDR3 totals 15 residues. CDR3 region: CASSLGGTGMNEQFF. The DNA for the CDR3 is TGTGCCAGCAGTTTAGGTGGGACAGGGATGAATGAGCAGTTCTTC.